This record covers a single TCR beta chain. CDR1 is SGHDT and CDR2 is YYEEEE in the germline V gene. The CDR3 sequence is 14 residues long. V was shortened by 5 bases and J by 3 bases, with 12 bases between the two germline ends. The sample is drawn from a study of T cell responses to AZD1222 COVID-19 vaccine. Sequenced by immunoSEQ multiplex PCR; TCRdb stores in-frame clones only, minus some. The sample consists of 130,000 to 150,000 clones, 85% to 95% of them appearing once. This TCR derives from an adult in good health. The sequencing here drew on peripheral blood, taken on day 0 of MenACWY control vaccination. This rearrangement joins TRBV5-6 to TRBJ1-5, with no clear D. CDR3 sequence reads: CASSVLGFNQPQHF. DNA for the CDR3: TGTGCCAGCAGTGTCCTCGGGTTCAATCAGCCCCAGCATTTT.